The rows below give T cell receptor beta chains drawn from one sample of a study of HIV-infected patients and healthy controls. TCRdb redid the calling of the 5' RACE reads with MiXCR, one entry per CDR3 protein. The data show under 15,000 distinct CDR3 sequences, under 6.5% seen once. Sequencing input: blood. Every receptor here comes from an adult in good health. Both conserved end residues are part of each CDR3. The order of the fields is D gene, clone size, V gene, J gene, CDR3 DNA, CDR3 protein. A D gene is named only where the DNA matches it firmly. The size of a clone is reported for some rows only, either as once, few or many, or as a class for expanded clones.

D: -; size: medium-sized; V: TRBV6-5; J: TRBJ2-4; DNA: TGTGCCAGCAGACCCACAGCGCCAAAAAACATTCAGTACTTC; CDR3: CASRPTAPKNIQYF
D: TRBD2; size: many; V: TRBV18; J: TRBJ2-5; DNA: TGTGCCAGCTCCAGGGAGGGGACCCAGTACTTC; CDR3: CASSREGTQYF
D: TRBD1; size: medium-sized; V: TRBV5-1; J: TRBJ2-1; DNA: TGCGCCAGCAGCCCCCAGGGGGACAACCACAATGAGCAGTTCTTC; CDR3: CASSPQGDNHNEQFF
D: TRBD1; size: many; V: TRBV29-1; J: TRBJ1-1; DNA: TGCAGCGTAGACAGGGCCCCTGCCTTT; CDR3: CSVDRAPAF
D: TRBD2; size: few; V: TRBV4-1; J: TRBJ2-3; DNA: TGCGCCAGCAGCCAAAGCATGACTAGCGGGGGGCCTGATACGCAGTATTTT; CDR3: CASSQSMTSGGPDTQYF
D: -; size: many; V: TRBV6-5; J: TRBJ2-7; DNA: TGTGCCAGCAGTCTCCGGGACTCCTACGAGCAGTACTTC; CDR3: CASSLRDSYEQYF
D: TRBD1; size: -; V: TRBV20-1; J: TRBJ2-5; DNA: TGCAGTGCTAGGGGGACAGTTCAAGAGACCCAGTACTTC; CDR3: CSARGTVQETQYF
D: -; size: many; V: TRBV12-3/TRBV12-4; J: TRBJ2-7; DNA: TGTGCCAGCAGTTTAGGAGACAACCGGGGCTACGAGCAGTACTTC; CDR3: CASSLGDNRGYEQYF
D: TRBD2; size: medium-sized; V: TRBV20-1; J: TRBJ2-7; DNA: TGCAGTGCTAGAGAACTGCGGGGGGACTCCTACGAGCAGTACTTC; CDR3: CSARELRGDSYEQYF
D: -; size: medium-sized; V: TRBV20-1; J: TRBJ2-7; DNA: TGCAGTGCCCTAGGCCCCGTCTCCTACGAGCAGTACTTC; CDR3: CSALGPVSYEQYF
D: -; size: many; V: TRBV19; J: TRBJ2-1; DNA: TGTGCCAGTAGCGACAACGGGACACCTAACAATGAGCAGTTCTTC; CDR3: CASSDNGTPNNEQFF